This TCR beta chain was retrieved from a study of blood T cell repertoires in COVID-19. As for the study in general: Samples taken during acute and convalescent COVID-19 were collected in the United States, Italy and Spain.

From germline, CDR1 is LGHDT and CDR2 YNNKEL (reference sequence). Trimming pared 5 bases from V and 6 bases from J, leaving 11 bases between. This CDR3 contains 12 residues. Assay: immunoSEQ multiplex PCR; the TCRdb copy retains only in-frame clones and omits some. The table lists under 350,000 clones, around 87% of them singletons. This sequence originates from a man between 65 and 85 years old with acute or convalescent COVID-19. The source material was peripheral blood. The V and J genes are TRBV3-1 (or the pseudogene TRBV3-2) and TRBJ2-7, with a possible D match to TRBD2 (5 bases). DNA for the CDR3: TGTGCCAGCAGCAGGACTGTAGGCGAGCAGTACTTC. Amino acids: CASSRTVGEQYF.